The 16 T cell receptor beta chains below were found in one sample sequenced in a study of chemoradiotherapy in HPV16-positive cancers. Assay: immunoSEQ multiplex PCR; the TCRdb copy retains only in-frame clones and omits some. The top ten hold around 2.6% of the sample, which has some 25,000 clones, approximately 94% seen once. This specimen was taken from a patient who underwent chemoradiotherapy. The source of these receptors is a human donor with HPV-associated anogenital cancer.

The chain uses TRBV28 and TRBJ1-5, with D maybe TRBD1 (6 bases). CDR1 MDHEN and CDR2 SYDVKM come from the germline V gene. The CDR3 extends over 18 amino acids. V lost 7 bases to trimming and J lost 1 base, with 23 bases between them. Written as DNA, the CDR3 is TGTGCCAGCAATACTTTTAATTACAGGGAGCTCAGCAATCAGCCCCAGCATTTT. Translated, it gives CASNTFNYRELSNQPQHF.

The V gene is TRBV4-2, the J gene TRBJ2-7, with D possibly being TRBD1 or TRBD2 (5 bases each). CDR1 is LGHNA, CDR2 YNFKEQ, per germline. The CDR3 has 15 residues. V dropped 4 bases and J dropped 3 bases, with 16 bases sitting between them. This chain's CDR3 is CASSRGSGTDYEQYF. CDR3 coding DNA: TGTGCCAGCAGCCGGGGCTCAGGGACGGACTACGAGCAGTACTTC.

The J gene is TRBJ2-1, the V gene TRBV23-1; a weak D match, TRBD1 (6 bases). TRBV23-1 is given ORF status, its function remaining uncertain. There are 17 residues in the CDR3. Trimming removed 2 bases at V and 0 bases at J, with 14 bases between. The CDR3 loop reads CASSQTTGSSSYNEQFF. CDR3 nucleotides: TGCGCCAGCAGTCAAACGACAGGTTCAAGCTCCTACAATGAGCAGTTCTTC.

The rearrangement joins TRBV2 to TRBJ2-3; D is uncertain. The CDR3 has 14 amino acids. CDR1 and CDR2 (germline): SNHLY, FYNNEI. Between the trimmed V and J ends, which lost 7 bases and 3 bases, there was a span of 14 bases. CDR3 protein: CASTQDDPTDTQYF. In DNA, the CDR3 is TGTGCCAGCACCCAAGATGACCCAACAGATACGCAGTATTTT.

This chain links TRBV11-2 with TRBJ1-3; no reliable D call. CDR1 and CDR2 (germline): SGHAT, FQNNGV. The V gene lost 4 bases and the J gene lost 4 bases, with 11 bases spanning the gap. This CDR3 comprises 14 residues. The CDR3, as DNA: TGTGCCAGCAGCTCTAGACGGAAGGGAAACACCATATATTTT. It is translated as CASSSRRKGNTIYF. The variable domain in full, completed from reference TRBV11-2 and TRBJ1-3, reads EAGVAQSPRYKIIEKRQSVAFWCNPISGHATLYWYQQILGQGPKLLIQFQNNGVVDDSQLPKDRFSAERLKGVDSTLKIQPAKLEDSAVYLCASSSRRKGNTIYFGEGSWLTVV.

CDR3 protein: CASSPREINFSTDTQYF. CDR3 DNA: TGTGCCAGCAGCCCCCGGGAGATCAATTTTAGCACAGATACGCAGTATTTT. The chain couples TRBV5-6 to TRBJ2-3; maybe TRBD2 (6 bases). V lost 4 bases and J lost 0, with 18 bases in between. CDR3 length equals 17 residues. CDR1 is SGHDT and CDR2 is YYEEEE in the germline V gene.

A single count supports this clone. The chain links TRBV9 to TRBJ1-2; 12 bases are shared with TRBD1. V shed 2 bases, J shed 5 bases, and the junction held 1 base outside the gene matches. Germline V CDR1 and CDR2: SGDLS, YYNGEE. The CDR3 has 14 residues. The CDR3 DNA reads TGTGCCAGCAGCGTGGGACAGGGGGCGTATGGCTACACCTTC. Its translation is CASSVGQGAYGYTF.

The CDR3: CASSYAPAPTDTQYF. The CDR3 DNA sequence: TGTGCCAGCAGCTACGCCCCAGCACCCACAGATACGCAGTATTTT. The V gene is TRBV7-9, the J gene TRBJ2-3, with D unresolved. CDR3 length: 15 amino acids. In germline, CDR1 is SEHNR, CDR2 FQNEAQ (reference sequence). V lost 4 bases and J 2 bases, leaving 13 bases between the germline ends. The full variable domain, in which reference TRBV7-9 and TRBJ2-3 provide the parts outside the CDR3, is DTGVSQNPRHKITKRGQNVTFRCDPISEHNRLYWYRQTLGQGPEFLTYFQNEAQLEKSRLLSDRFSAERPKGSFSTLEIQRTEQGDSAMYLCASSYAPAPTDTQYFGPGTRLTVL.

CDR3 sequence: CASSPQRVNEYRTGELFF. The CDR3 DNA follows: TGTGCCAGCAGCCCCCAGCGGGTGAACGAGTACCGAACCGGGGAGCTGTTTTTT. The V and J genes are TRBV7-2 and TRBJ2-2; D possibly corresponds to TRBD2 (6 bases). Germline V gives CDR1 SGHTA, CDR2 FQGNSA. The CDR3 has 18 residues. Between the trimmed V and J ends, which lost 5 bases and 5 bases, there was a span of 24 bases.

For the CDR3, the DNA is TGTGCCAGCAGCCGGGGGGAGACCCAGTACTTC. It is translated as CASSRGETQYF. The chain is built from TRBV7-7 and TRBJ2-5; tentative D call: TRBD2 (6 bases). Germline loops: CDR1 SSHAT, CDR2 FNYEAQ (reference sequence). The CDR3 totals 11 residues. Trimming shortened V by 5 bases and J by 5 bases, and 6 bases separated the two germline ends.

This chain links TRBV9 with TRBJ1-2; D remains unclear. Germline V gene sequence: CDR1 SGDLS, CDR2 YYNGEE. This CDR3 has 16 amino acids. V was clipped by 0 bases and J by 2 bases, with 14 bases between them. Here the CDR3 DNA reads TGTGCCAGCAGCGTAGCCGGAGGCGGGCCGAACTATGGCTACACCTTC. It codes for CASSVAGGGPNYGYTF.

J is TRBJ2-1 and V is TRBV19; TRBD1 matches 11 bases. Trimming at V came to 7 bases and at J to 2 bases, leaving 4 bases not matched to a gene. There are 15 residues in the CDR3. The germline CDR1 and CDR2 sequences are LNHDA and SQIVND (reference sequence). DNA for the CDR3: TGTGCCAGTAAGGGGGACAGGGGGGCCTACAATGAGCAGTTCTTC. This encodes CASKGDRGAYNEQFF.

The chain's CDR3 is CASSRQGLNTEAFF. CDR3 nucleotides: TGTGCCAGTAGTCGACAGGGCTTAAACACTGAAGCTTTCTTT. This sequence joins TRBV19 and TRBJ1-1; 7 nucleotides agree with TRBD1. Germline CDR1 reads LNHDA; CDR2 reads SQIVND (reference sequence). Losses at the gene ends were 5 bases for V and 2 bases for J; bases not matched to a gene: 5. This CDR3 spans 14 amino acids.

The CDR3 bases are TGCGCCAGCAGCTTGGTTGACAGGGAGCATGGCTACACCTTC. Residues: CASSLVDREHGYTF. The chain carries TRBV5-1 and TRBJ1-2; 7 bases are shared with TRBD1. CDR1 and CDR2 (germline): SGHRS, YFSETQ. There are 14 residues in the CDR3. The junction had 5 bases not matched to a gene; V was cut back by 0 bases and J by 6 bases.

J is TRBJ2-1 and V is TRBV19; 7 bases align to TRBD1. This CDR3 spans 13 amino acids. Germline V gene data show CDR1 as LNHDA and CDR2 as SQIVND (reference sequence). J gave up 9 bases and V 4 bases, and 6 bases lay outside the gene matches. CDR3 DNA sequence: TGTGCCAGTAGTAGGAACCGGGACAGTGAGCAGTTCTTC. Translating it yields CASSRNRDSEQFF.

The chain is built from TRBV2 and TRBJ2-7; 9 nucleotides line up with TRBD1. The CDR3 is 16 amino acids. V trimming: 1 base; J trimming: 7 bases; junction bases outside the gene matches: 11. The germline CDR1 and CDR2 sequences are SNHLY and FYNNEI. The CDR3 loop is CASSEVGGQGIAEQYF. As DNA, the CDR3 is TGTGCCAGCAGTGAAGTTGGGGGACAGGGTATCGCTGAGCAGTACTTC.